Below, 2 T cell receptor beta chains from the same sample are listed, as sequenced in a study of technical replicates of blood from a handful of donors. Using immunoSEQ multiplex PCR, the repertoire was profiled, and TCRdb retains in-frame clones only, with some absent. The table has about 67,000 clones, roughly 98% seen once. Input material: T cells isolated from PBMCs. The receptors originated from a human donor in good health.

The chain uses TRBV30 and TRBJ1-1; D may be TRBD1 (5 bases). The germline V and J ends were trimmed by 7 bases and 5 bases, with 20 bases remaining between them. CDR3 length: 14 amino acids. The V gene's germline CDR1 is GTSNPN and CDR2 SVGIG (reference sequence). This CDR3 is CAYQWRGAGTEAFF. The CDR3 DNA is TGTGCCTACCAATGGAGGGGCGCGGGGACTGAAGCTTTCTTT.

This chain joins TRBV18 and TRBJ2-1; D remains ambiguous. This CDR3 has 13 amino acids. The V gene lost 3 bases and the J gene lost 4 bases, with 7 bases spanning the gap. CDR1 and CDR2 (germline): KGHSH, LQKENI. The CDR3 reads CASSPSSYNEQFF. CDR3 nucleotide sequence: TGTGCCAGCTCACCCTCGTCTTACAATGAGCAGTTCTTC. Using reference TRBV18 and TRBJ2-1 for the parts outside the CDR3, the full variable domain is NAGVMQNPRHLVRRRGQEARLRCSPMKGHSHVYWYRQLPEEGLKFMVYLQKENIIDESGMPKERFSAEFPKEGPSILRIQQVVRGDSAAYFCASSPSSYNEQFFGPGTRLTVL.